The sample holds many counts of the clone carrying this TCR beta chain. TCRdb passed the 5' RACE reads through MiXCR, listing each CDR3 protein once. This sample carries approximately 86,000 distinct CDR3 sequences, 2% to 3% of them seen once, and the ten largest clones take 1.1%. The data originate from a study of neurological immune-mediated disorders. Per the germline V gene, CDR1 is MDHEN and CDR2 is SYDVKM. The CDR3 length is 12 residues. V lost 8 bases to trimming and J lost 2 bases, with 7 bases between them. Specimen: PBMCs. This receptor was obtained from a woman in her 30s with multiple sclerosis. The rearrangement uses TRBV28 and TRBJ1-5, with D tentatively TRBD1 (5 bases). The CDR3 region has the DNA TGTGCCAGCCGGGACGGCAATCAGCCCCAGCATTTT. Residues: CASRDGNQPQHF.